This entry features one T cell receptor beta chain sequence. Germline-derived CDR1 and CDR2 are SGHAT and FQNNGV. The CDR3 length is 11 residues. V was cut by 5 bases and J by 8 bases, with 6 bases left in between. Repertoires were generated with immunoSEQ multiplex PCR, while TCRdb's copy carries only in-frame clones and drops some. The table records more than 120,000 clones, about 90% of them present only once. This record comes from a study of control samples from healthy donors and cancer patients. This chain uses TRBV11-2 with TRBJ1-4, with D unclear. Source material: blood. This receptor was identified in a man aged 30 to 39 in good health. As DNA, the CDR3 is TGTGCCAGCAGCACCGGGGAAAAACTGTTTTTT. The encoded protein is CASSTGEKLFF.